Following are 10 T cell receptor beta chains from one sample sequenced in a study of T-cell reconstitution after alpha-beta-depleted transplantation in children. Library preparation (for TCRbeta) was performed with unique molecular identifiers. MiXCR, applied by TCRdb to the PCR reads, yields one record per CDR3 protein. The repertoire includes about 640,000 distinct CDR3 sequences, 16% of them detected once, and over 0.95% sits in the top ten. This material consisted of PBMCs from the stem cell graft donor, taken from the stem cell graft. The receptors here all came from a human donor who donated a stem cell graft to a child with acute myeloid leukemia.

This clonotype has just a few counts. This chain uses TRBV12-3 or TRBV12-4 with TRBJ1-3; D uncertain. V was pared by 3 bases and J by 0 bases, with 9 bases between. The CDR3 has 15 amino acids. The CDR3 DNA reads as TGTGCCAGCAGTTTCGGGTACCCCTCTGGAAACACCATATATTTT. This gives the protein CASSFGYPSGNTIYF.

With respect to this clonotype: A much larger clone lies one base from this, so it may be a read error. This rearrangement joins TRBV5-1 to TRBJ1-1; D not resolved. Germline V gene data show CDR1 as SGHRS and CDR2 as YFSETQ. This CDR3 contains 14 residues. V lost 6 bases and J lost 4, with 16 bases in between. The CDR3 loop is CASTMATVGTEAFF. Written as DNA, the CDR3 is TGCGCCAGCACCATGGCGACGGTCGGCACTGAAGCTTTCTTT.

Only a few counts were recorded for this clonotype. The chain carries TRBV9 and TRBJ2-7, with 7 bases matching TRBD1. V was clipped by 0 bases and J by 3 bases; unmatched bases: 6. The CDR3 has 15 amino acids. Germline CDR1 is SGDLS and CDR2 is YYNGEE. The CDR3 reads CASSVGQGDNYEQYF. CDR3 bases: TGTGCCAGCAGCGTAGGGCAGGGGGACAACTACGAGCAGTACTTC.

This clonotype was found many times. The rearrangement links TRBV9 to TRBJ2-1; TRBD2 agrees at 15 bases. The V gene's germline CDR1 is SGDLS and CDR2 YYNGEE. The CDR3 consists of 15 residues. The trim removed 4 bases at V and 8 bases at J, leaving 4 bases unmatched. CDR3 nucleotide sequence: TGTGCCAGCAGCCGGGGACTAGCGGGGGGCGATGAGCAGTTCTTC. Encoded protein: CASSRGLAGGDEQFF.

Concerning this clonotype itself: One base away lies a much larger clone, so this may be a sequencing read error. This chain uses TRBV5-5 with TRBJ2-5; D is ambiguous. Germline V gene data show CDR1 as SGHKS and CDR2 as YYEKEE (reference sequence). The CDR3 runs 13 residues. This chain's CDR3 is CASSLEGVETRYF. The DNA for the CDR3 is TGTGCCAGCAGCTTGGAGGGTGTGGAGACCCGGTACTTC.

V is TRBV7-8 and J is TRBJ2-7; TRBD2 might be the D (5 bases). With 5 bases removed from V and 1 base from J, the gap between germline ends came to 12 bases. The CDR3 has 14 amino acids. Germline CDR1 and CDR2: SGHVS and FQNEAQ. DNA for the CDR3: TGTGCCAGCAGCCCTACTGGACTGTCCTACGAGCAGTACTTC. Translation gives CASSPTGLSYEQYF.

The sample holds many counts of this clonotype. The rearrangement links TRBV20-1 to TRBJ1-4, with 9 nucleotides matching TRBD1. The CDR3 has 17 residues. The germline CDR1 and CDR2 sequences are DFQATT and SNEGSKA (reference sequence). V lost 3 bases to trimming and J lost 1 base; unmatched junction nucleotides: 9. The DNA for the CDR3 is TGCAGTGCTAGCGTACCGGGACAGGGAATAACTAATGAAAAACTGTTTTTT. This encodes CSASVPGQGITNEKLFF.

This clonotype was observed at least ten times. The V call is TRBV20-1, the J call TRBJ2-3; TRBD2 agrees at 8 bases. The CDR3 is 15 residues long. Germline assignment: CDR1 DFQATT and CDR2 SNEGSKA (reference sequence). V lost 4 bases to trimming and J lost 3 bases; unmatched junction nucleotides: 9. CDR3 region: CSATGGGLATDTQYF. The CDR3 nucleotides read TGCAGTGCTACGGGCGGGGGGTTAGCGACAGATACGCAGTATTTT.

This clonotype was picked up many times. The chain carries TRBV20-1 and TRBJ2-5; no definite D call. Trimming shortened V by 0 bases and J by 1 base, and 6 bases separated the two germline ends. CDR1 and CDR2 (germline): DFQATT, SNEGSKA (reference sequence). This CDR3 has 13 amino acids. The CDR3, as DNA: TGCAGTGCTAGAGATGCAGTCCAAGAGACCCAGTACTTC. Translation gives CSARDAVQETQYF.

The chain combines TRBV7-2 with TRBJ1-5; tentative D call: TRBD1 (6 bases). Trimming removed 5 bases at V and 3 bases at J, with 14 bases between. Germline loops: CDR1 SGHTA, CDR2 FQGNSA. The CDR3 loop spans 15 amino acids. CDR3 in amino acids: CASSVGGGYNQPQHF. DNA for the CDR3: TGTGCCAGCAGCGTAGGAGGGGGGTACAATCAGCCCCAGCATTTT.